The next 7 T cell receptor beta chains were all read from a single sample in a study of memory CD4+ T cells and cytomegalovirus serostatus (dated by TCRdb to about 2019). A FACSAria II was used to sort memory CD4+ T cells, defined as single viable CD3+CD4+CD8-CD45RO+ cells. Receptors were amplified or captured by the immunoSEQ multiplex PCR assay. In TCRdb, the immuneACCESS table is reduced to in-frame sequences with V and J assigned. These tables do not hold every clone; where another copy was compared, an unresolved V gene accounts for under half, and the others remain unexplained. Present in this sample are around 38,000 clones, 76% of which were seen just once. The top ten constitute roughly 6.5% of the sample. Sequencing was carried out using memory CD4+ T cells from blood. Receptor source: an adult in good health and CMV-seronegative.

The gene calls are TRBV28 and TRBJ2-1, with TRBD1 as a possible D gene (5 bases). V lost 4 bases to trimming and J lost 6 bases, with 16 bases between them. Germline CDR1 and CDR2: MDHEN and SYDVKM. The CDR3 has 15 amino acids. CDR3 DNA sequence: TGTGCCAGCAGTTCCCCCTCGACAGCAACCAATGAGCAGTTCTTC. Protein sequence: CASSSPSTATNEQFF.

This clone was counted a few times. J is TRBJ1-2 and V is TRBV18; 7 bases are a match to TRBD1. Germline values: CDR1 KGHSH, CDR2 LQKENI. This CDR3 has 18 amino acids. V was clipped by 1 base and J by 0 bases; unmatched bases: 11. CDR3 DNA sequence: TGTGCCAGCTCACCACGTGGGAGCACAGGGGAAACTAACTATGGCTACACCTTC. This codes for CASSPRGSTGETNYGYTF.

This clone was recorded a few times. The CDR3 DNA reads as TGTGCCAGCGGGCGGATGAACACTGAAGCTTTCTTT. Residues: CASGRMNTEAFF. The rearrangement uses TRBV7-8 and TRBJ1-1; no definite D call. Germline CDR1 SGHVS, CDR2 FQNEAQ. The length of the CDR3 is 12 residues. Trimming took 8 bases from V and 0 from J, leaving 7 bases between them. Full variable domain (missing parts from reference TRBV7-8 and TRBJ1-1): GAGVSQSPRYKVAKRGQDVALRCDPISGHVSLFWYQQALGQGPEFLTYFQNEAQLDKSGLPSDRFFAERPEGSVSTLKIQRTQQEDSAVYLCASGRMNTEAFFGQGTRLTVV.

This rearrangement joins TRBV4-3 to TRBJ2-1; 11 bases match TRBD2. Trimming took 4 bases from V and 4 from J; bases not matched to a gene: 6. The length of the CDR3 is 16 residues. Looked up from germline, CDR1 is LGHNA and CDR2 is YSLEER. The CDR3 coding sequence is TGCGCCAGCAGCCTCAGACTAGCGGGACTTTACAATGAGCAGTTCTTC. Protein sequence: CASSLRLAGLYNEQFF.

The CDR3 reads CASSKTGDADGYTF. The DNA for the CDR3 is TGTGCCAGCTCAAAAACAGGGGACGCGGATGGCTACACCTTC. This rearrangement joins TRBV18 to TRBJ1-2, with 7 bases matching TRBD1. The germline gives CDR1 KGHSH, CDR2 LQKENI. Trimming removed 5 bases from V and 6 bases from J; junction bases left unmatched: 9. The CDR3 loop spans 14 amino acids.

This clone counts as medium-sized (0.01 to 0.1%). The chain is built from TRBV11-2 and TRBJ2-7; perhaps TRBD2 as D (7 bases). From germline, CDR1 is SGHAT and CDR2 FQNNGV. V was clipped by 5 bases and J by 7 bases, with 21 bases between them. The CDR3 is made up of 15 amino acids. In DNA, the CDR3 is TGTGCCAGCAGCGCGGACCGCGGGGGCGGGATGGAGCAGTACTTC. It encodes CASSADRGGGMEQYF.

The chain has TRBV6-5 and TRBJ2-7; 10 bases are shared with TRBD1. This CDR3 contains 14 residues. V lost 2 bases to trimming and J lost 3 bases; unmatched junction nucleotides: 1. Germline V CDR1 and CDR2: MNHEY, SVGAGI. CDR3 nucleotides: TGTGCCAGCAGTTACCGGGACAGGGGCTACGAGCAGTACTTC. This encodes CASSYRDRGYEQYF.